This record concerns one TCR beta chain sequence. Its antigen is unidentified. The data derive from a study of cytomegalovirus exposure and HLA in healthy donors. Germline CDR1 and CDR2: GTSNPN and SVGIG (reference sequence). The CDR3 contains 16 residues. Trimming stripped 5 bases from V and 3 bases from J, with 22 bases between. Study observations and caveats: The authors judged a highly shared variant cluster likely a sequencing artifact. Rarity marked most TCR sequences, yet some public TCRs occurred in many donors.

This PCR relied on a set of 60 Vbeta primers and 13 Jbeta primers. The method was immunoSEQ multiplex PCR; TCRdb's version includes in-frame clones alone and lacks a portion of them. In the table there are around 130,000 clones, 80% of which are singletons. The sequenced material came from PBMCs. The rearrangement joins TRBV30 to TRBJ1-1; D is unresolved. This clonotype was sampled from a man aged 25 to 45 in good health and CMV-seronegative. The DNA for the CDR3 is TGTGCCTGGTCTGCTCCATTCTTACGTGGAGACACTGAAGCTTTCTTT. As protein: CAWSAPFLRGDTEAFF.